This note documents a single TCR beta chain sequence. The record originates from a study of blood T cell repertoires in COVID-19. Study-wide background: Italy, Spain and the United States were the sources of the convalescent and acute COVID-19 samples.

In the source study's methods: Estimates of nucleated cell counts were drawn from the amplification of reference gene primers. Libraries were prepared by immunoSEQ multiplex PCR; TCRdb keeps only in-frame clonotypes and omits some of them. The DNA gave D and trimming, while V, J and clone size come from that table. Of around 480,000 clones detected, roughly 87% appear once; the ten largest clones hold 0.65% to 0.9%. Grouping used clinical history reported by participants in a survey and questionnaire. For recovered donors of Cohort 3, there were two negative PCRs, clearance, or symptom resolution. The sequenced sample was PBMCs or T cells enriched from blood (not recorded which). The clonotype comes from a woman under 30 who had recovered from COVID-19.

The CDR3 DNA sequence: TGTGCCAGCAGTGGGAAGCAGGGCTCCTACGAGCAGTACTTC. Translation gives CASSGKQGSYEQYF. The chain uses TRBV2 and TRBJ2-7; maybe TRBD1 (5 bases). Looked up from germline, CDR1 is SNHLY and CDR2 is FYNNEI. This CDR3 has 14 amino acids. Trimming took off 4 bases at V and 0 bases at J, with 10 bases between the two ends.